The clone carrying this T cell receptor beta chain was detected only a few times. Its antigen is undetermined. The germline V gene has CDR1 SQVTM and CDR2 ANQGSEA. Trimming stripped 7 bases from V and 3 bases from J, with 10 bases between. The CDR3 consists of 12 residues. Unique molecular identifiers were built into the TCRbeta library. TCRdb reprocessed the PCR reads via MiXCR and lists one record per CDR3 protein. The sample records about 540,000 distinct CDR3 sequences, over 20% being singletons. These data come from a study of T-cell reconstitution after alpha-beta-depleted transplantation in children. Study-level findings and limits: There were some patients whose high TCRbeta diversity at day 60 came from surviving recipient T cells and thymic progenitors. The authors attributed T-cell counts and diversity one year after transplant mostly to newly produced T cells.

V gene TRBV29-1 combines with J gene TRBJ2-1, with unresolved D. The sequence was obtained from a boy under three years old with Wiskott-Aldrich syndrome, due to receive a stem cell transplant. The sample in question was PBMCs, obtained before TCRalphabeta/CD19-depleted stem cell transplant. CDR3 DNA: TGCAGCGCCGACCCCCTCTACAATGAGCAGTTCTTC. As protein: CSADPLYNEQFF.